This T cell receptor (beta chain) was obtained from a study of PD-1 blockade in classical Hodgkin lymphoma. As to this clone: Its antigen is as yet unknown.

Brentuximab vedotin exposure varied, and every patient relapsed after autologous stem cell transplantation. Progressive disease, partial response or complete response was each patient's best response. Germline CDR1 and CDR2: SGHRS and YFSETQ. Trimming removed 1 base from V and 7 bases from J, with 8 bases in between. This CDR3 comprises 13 residues. Study results and caveats: CD8+ TCR diversity did not rise significantly by C4D1, unlike CD4+. Prior to therapy, complete responders displayed diversity much like that of newly diagnosed patients. Healthy donors were reported to have higher baseline TCR diversity than newly diagnosed patients.

The assay was immunoSEQ multiplex PCR, and TCRdb's table has in-frame clones only and misses some. There are about 58,000 clones in the sample; 88% occur only once, and about 5.8% lies in the top ten. The source of this sequence is a human donor with classical Hodgkin lymphoma. Sequencing was performed on peripheral blood mononuclear cells (PBMCs), taken before the second cycle of nivolumab. The chain is built from TRBV5-1 and TRBJ1-4; the D is unclear. The CDR3 loop reads CASSLTTTEKLFF. The CDR3 DNA sequence: TGCGCCAGCAGCTTGACTACCACTGAAAAACTGTTTTTT.